The present T cell receptor beta chain was sequenced within a study of regulatory T cells in long-lasting Graves disease. iRepertoire HTBI primers and Arm-PCR of CDR3 regions built TCR beta libraries. Via MiXCR, TCRdb re-called the multiplex PCR reads, giving one row per CDR3 protein. The sample lists about 460,000 distinct CDR3 sequences, around 15% occurring once. This clonotype has ten or more counts. Stated time point: newly diagnosed GD, antithyroid drugs for less than 3 months. RNA isolated from PBMCs was used to make the TCR library. EDTA tubes received roughly 9.7 milliliters of drawn peripheral blood. The CDR3 runs 17 residues. Germline V gene data show CDR1 as MDHEN and CDR2 as SYDVKM. Between the trimmed V and J ends, which lost 6 bases and 5 bases, there was a span of 23 bases. The same data also went into a second study, on T cells in Graves' hyperthyroidism and ophthalmopathy. That publication notes: The definition of stable Graves' hyperthyroidism was no ophthalmopathy progression within 18 months. Ophthalmopathy onset followed model prediction by a median approximately 7 months.

Sequences were derived from peripheral blood mononuclear cells (PBMCs), sampled at new diagnosis, from a patient treated with antithyroid drugs. This receptor was taken from a woman in her forties or fifties with Graves disease. J is TRBJ2-1 and V is TRBV28; D remains ambiguous. CDR3 protein: CASSLTDNRLVNNEQFF. In nucleotides, the CDR3 is TGTGCCAGCAGCCTAACCGACAACCGTTTAGTAAACAATGAGCAGTTCTTC.